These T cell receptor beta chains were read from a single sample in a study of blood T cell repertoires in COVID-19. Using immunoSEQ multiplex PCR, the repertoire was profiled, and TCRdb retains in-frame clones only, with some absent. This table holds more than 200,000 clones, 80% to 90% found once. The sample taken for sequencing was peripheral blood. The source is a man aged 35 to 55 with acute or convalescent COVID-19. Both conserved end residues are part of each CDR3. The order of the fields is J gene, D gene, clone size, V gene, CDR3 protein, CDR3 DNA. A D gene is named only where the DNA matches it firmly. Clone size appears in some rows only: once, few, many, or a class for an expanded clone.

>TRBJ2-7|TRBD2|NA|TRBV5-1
CASRGTSAAYEQYF
TGCGCCAGCAGGGGGACTAGCGCCGCCTACGAGCAGTACTTC
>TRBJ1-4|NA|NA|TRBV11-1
CASSLRGQSNEKLFF
TGTGCCAGCAGCTTGAGAGGACAGAGTAATGAAAAACTGTTTTTT
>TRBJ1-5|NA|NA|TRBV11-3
CASSLDRKGVYLNQPQHF
TGTGCCAGCAGCTTAGATCGTAAAGGGGTCTACCTCAATCAGCCCCAGCATTTT
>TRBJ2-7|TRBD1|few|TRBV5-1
CASRSDRGSYEQYF
TGCGCCAGCAGATCCGACAGGGGGTCCTACGAGCAGTACTTC
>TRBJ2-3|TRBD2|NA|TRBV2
CASSDGSGGFTDTQYF
TGTGCCAGCAGTGACGGGAGCGGGGGGTTCACAGATACGCAGTATTTT
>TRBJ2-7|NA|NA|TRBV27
CASSLGLGGYEQYF
TGTGCCAGCAGTTTAGGGCTTGGGGGGTACGAGCAGTACTTC
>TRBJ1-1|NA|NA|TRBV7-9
CASSYVVGNTEAFF
TGTGCCAGCAGCTATGTGGTCGGGAACACTGAAGCTTTCTTT
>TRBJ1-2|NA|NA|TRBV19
CASSPDQGLRGYTF
TGTGCCAGTAGTCCAGATCAGGGTTTACGGGGCTACACCTTC
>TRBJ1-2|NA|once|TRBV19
CASSRTVVVNYGYTF
TGTGCCAGTAGTAGGACAGTGGTGGTGAACTATGGCTACACCTTC
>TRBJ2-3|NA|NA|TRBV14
CASSQDLGSLPDTQYF
TGTGCCAGCAGCCAAGATCTGGGTAGCTTGCCAGATACGCAGTATTTT
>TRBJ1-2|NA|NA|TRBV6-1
CASSEASGTLYGYTF
TGTGCCAGCAGTGAAGCGTCCGGGACTCTCTATGGCTACACCTTC
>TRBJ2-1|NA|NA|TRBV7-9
CASSLDGPGEFF
TGTGCCAGCAGCTTAGATGGACCCGGGGAGTTCTTC
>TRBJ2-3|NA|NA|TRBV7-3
CASSLTGTDTQYF
TGTGCCAGCAGCTTAACCGGCACAGATACGCAGTATTTT
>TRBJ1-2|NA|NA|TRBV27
CASSLFPKGHGYTF
TGTGCCAGCAGTTTATTCCCGAAGGGGCATGGCTACACCTTC
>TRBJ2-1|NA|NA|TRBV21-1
CASSKAPGGDEQFF
TGTGCCAGCAGCAAAGCGCCGGGCGGGGATGAGCAGTTCTTC
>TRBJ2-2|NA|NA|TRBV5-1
CASWGEVIAGELFF
TGCGCCAGCTGGGGAGAGGTTATCGCCGGGGAGCTGTTTTTT
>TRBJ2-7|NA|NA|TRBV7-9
CASSFGKISYEQYF
TGTGCCAGCAGCTTCGGTAAAATCTCCTACGAGCAGTACTTC
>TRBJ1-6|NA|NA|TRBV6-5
CASSRTDFNSPLHF
TGTGCCAGCAGCCGGACAGACTTTAATTCACCCCTCCACTTT
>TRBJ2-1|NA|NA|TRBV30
CAWSQSLNNEQFF
TGTGCCTGGAGCCAAAGCCTTAACAATGAGCAGTTCTTC
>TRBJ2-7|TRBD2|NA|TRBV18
CASSPLAGGSYEQYF
TGTGCCAGCTCACCTCTAGCGGGAGGATCCTACGAGCAGTACTTC
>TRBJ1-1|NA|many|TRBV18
CASSPTGGTEAFF
TGTGCCAGCTCACCAACGGGGGGCACTGAAGCTTTCTTT
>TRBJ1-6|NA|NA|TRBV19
CATRRTINSYNSPLHF
TGTGCCACGCGGCGCACGATCAACTCCTATAATTCACCCCTCCACTTT
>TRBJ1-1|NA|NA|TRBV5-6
CASSPQGGAEAFF
TGTGCCAGCAGCCCACAGGGTGGGGCTGAAGCTTTCTTT
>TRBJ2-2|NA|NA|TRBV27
CASSSTGLIFTGELFF
TGTGCCAGCAGTTCGACAGGCTTAATATTCACCGGGGAGCTGTTTTTT
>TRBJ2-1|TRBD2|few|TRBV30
CALVKSGGRKYNEQFF
TGTGCCTTGGTCAAGAGCGGCGGGAGAAAGTACAATGAGCAGTTCTTC
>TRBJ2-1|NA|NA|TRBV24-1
CATSDFGGNEQFF
TGTGCCACCAGTGATTTCGGAGGCAATGAGCAGTTCTTC
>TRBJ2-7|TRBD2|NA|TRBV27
CASRPGLAGAHEQYF
TGTGCCAGCAGACCAGGACTAGCGGGAGCCCACGAGCAGTACTTC
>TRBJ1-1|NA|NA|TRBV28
CASSTRDWKADTEAFF
TGTGCCAGCAGTACCAGGGACTGGAAGGCTGACACTGAAGCTTTCTTT
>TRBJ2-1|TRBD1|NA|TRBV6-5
CASSPGQGAIDEQFF
TGTGCCAGCAGTCCGGGACAGGGGGCTATTGATGAGCAGTTCTTC
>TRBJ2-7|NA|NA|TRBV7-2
CASSPGPGGPGGEQYF
TGTGCCAGCAGCCCTGGGCCAGGTGGCCCGGGCGGGGAGCAGTACTTC
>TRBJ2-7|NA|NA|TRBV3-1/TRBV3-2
CASRISWEQYF
TGTGCCAGCAGGATTAGCTGGGAGCAGTACTTC